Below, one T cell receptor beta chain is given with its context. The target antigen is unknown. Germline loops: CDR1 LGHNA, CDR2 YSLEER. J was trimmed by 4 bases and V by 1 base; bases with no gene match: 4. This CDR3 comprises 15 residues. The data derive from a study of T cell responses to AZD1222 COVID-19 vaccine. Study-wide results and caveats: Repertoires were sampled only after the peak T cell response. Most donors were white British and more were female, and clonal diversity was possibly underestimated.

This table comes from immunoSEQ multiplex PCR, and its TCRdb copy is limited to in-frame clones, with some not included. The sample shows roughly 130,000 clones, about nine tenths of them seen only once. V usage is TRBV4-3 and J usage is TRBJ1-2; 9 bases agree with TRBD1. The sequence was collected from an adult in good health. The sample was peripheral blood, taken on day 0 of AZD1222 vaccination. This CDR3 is CASSQGTGGGYGYTF. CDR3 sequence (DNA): TGCGCCAGCAGCCAAGGAACAGGGGGCGGCTATGGCTACACCTTC.